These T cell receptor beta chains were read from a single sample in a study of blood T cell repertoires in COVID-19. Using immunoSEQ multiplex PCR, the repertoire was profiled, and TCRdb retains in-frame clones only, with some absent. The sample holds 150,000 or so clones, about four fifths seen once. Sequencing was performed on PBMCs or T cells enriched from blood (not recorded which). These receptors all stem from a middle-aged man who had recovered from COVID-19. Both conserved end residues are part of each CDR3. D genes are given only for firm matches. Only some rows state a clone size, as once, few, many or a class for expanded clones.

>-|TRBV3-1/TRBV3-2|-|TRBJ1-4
CASGDTATNEKLFF
TGTGCCAGCGGGGACACTGCAACTAATGAAAAACTGTTTTTT
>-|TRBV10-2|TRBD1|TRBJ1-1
CASKKEGAGNTEAFF
TGCGCCAGCAAGAAGGAGGGGGCGGGAAACACTGAAGCTTTCTTT
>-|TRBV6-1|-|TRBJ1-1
CASSEVHTNTEAFF
TGTGCCAGCAGTGAAGTACATACGAACACTGAAGCTTTCTTT
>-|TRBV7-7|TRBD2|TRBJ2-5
CASSRSGGAEETQYF
TGTGCTAGCAGCCGAAGCGGGGGGGCTGAGGAGACCCAGTACTTC
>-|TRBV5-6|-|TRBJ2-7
CASTLLGGGYSYEQYF
TGTGCCAGCACCCTATTGGGCGGGGGCTACTCCTACGAGCAGTACTTC
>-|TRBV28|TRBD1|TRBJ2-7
CASRYPGTEYEQYF
TGTGCCAGCAGATACCCCGGGACAGAGTACGAGCAGTACTTC
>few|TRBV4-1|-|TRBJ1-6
CASSQPVQNSPLHF
TGCGCCAGCAGCCAACCAGTGCAGAATTCACCCCTCCACTTT
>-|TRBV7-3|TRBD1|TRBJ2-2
CASSLGQGTGELFF
TGTGCCAGCAGCCTTGGACAGGGAACCGGGGAGCTGTTTTTT
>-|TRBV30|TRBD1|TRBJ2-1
CAWARGQSYNEQFF
TGTGCCTGGGCCAGGGGGCAGTCCTACAATGAGCAGTTCTTC
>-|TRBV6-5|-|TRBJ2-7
CASRVGSGAEQYF
TGTGCCAGCAGGGTCGGCTCAGGGGCCGAGCAGTACTTC
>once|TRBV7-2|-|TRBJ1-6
CASSLRGSSYNSPLHF
TGTGCCAGCAGCTTACGTGGGAGCTCCTATAATTCACCCCTCCACTTT
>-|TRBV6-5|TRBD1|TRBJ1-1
CASSYGQGAYEAFF
TGTGCCAGCAGTTACGGACAGGGGGCATATGAAGCTTTCTTT
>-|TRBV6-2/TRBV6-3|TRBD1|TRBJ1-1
CASSGLGTAHTEAFF
TGTGCCAGCAGTGGCCTCGGGACAGCCCACACTGAAGCTTTCTTT
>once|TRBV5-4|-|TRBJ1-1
CASSLIPAGFMNTEAFF
TGTGCCAGCAGCTTGATTCCAGCAGGGTTTATGAACACTGAAGCTTTCTTT
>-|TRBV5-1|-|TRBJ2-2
CASSLEPGYTGELFF
TGCGCCAGCAGCTTGGAACCAGGCTACACCGGGGAGCTGTTTTTT
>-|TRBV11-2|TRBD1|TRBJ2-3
CASSLGDRGTDTQYF
TGTGCCAGCAGCTTAGGGGACAGGGGCACAGATACGCAGTATTTT
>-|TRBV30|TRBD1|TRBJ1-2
CAWSPGQGNGGYTF
TGTGCCTGGAGCCCGGGACAGGGGAATGGTGGCTACACCTTC
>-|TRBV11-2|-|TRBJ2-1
CASSFGTQLYNEQFF
TGTGCCAGCAGCTTCGGGACACAACTTTACAATGAGCAGTTCTTC
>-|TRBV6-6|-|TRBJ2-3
CASSNGQLYTDTQYF
TGTGCCAGCAGTAATGGACAGCTCTACACAGATACGCAGTATTTT
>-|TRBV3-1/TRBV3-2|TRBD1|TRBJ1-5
CASSHRGHNQPQHF
TGTGCCAGCAGCCACAGGGGGCACAATCAGCCCCAGCATTTT
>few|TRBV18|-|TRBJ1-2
CASSPSTWDGYTF
TGTGCCAGCTCACCATCGACTTGGGATGGCTACACCTTC
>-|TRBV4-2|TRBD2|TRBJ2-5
CASSQESSGAQETQYF
TGTGCCAGCAGCCAAGAGAGTAGCGGGGCCCAAGAGACCCAGTACTTC
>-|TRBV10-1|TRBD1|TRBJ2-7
CASSASGDSSYEQYF
TGCGCCAGCAGCGCTTCCGGGGACAGCTCCTACGAGCAGTACTTC
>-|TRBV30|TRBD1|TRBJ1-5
CAWSRDRGNQPQHF
TGTGCCTGGAGCCGAGACAGGGGCAATCAGCCCCAGCATTTT
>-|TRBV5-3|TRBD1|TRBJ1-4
CARSPGGVGEKLFF
TGTGCCAGAAGCCCAGGGGGCGTAGGTGAAAAACTGTTTTTT
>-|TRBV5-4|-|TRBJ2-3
CASSISGSDTQYF
TGTGCCAGCAGCATATCAGGCTCAGATACGCAGTATTTT
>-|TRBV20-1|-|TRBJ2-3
CSASLMGGSTDTQYF
TGCAGTGCTAGTTTGATGGGGGGTAGCACAGATACGCAGTATTTT
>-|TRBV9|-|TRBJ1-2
CASSGAIEEGYTF
TGTGCCAGCAGCGGTGCGATCGAGGAGGGCTACACCTTC
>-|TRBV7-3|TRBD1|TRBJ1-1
CASSPGTGEAFF
TGTGCCAGCAGCCCGGGGACAGGGGAAGCTTTCTTT
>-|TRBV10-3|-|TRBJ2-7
CAISGGGSSYEQYF
TGTGCCATCAGTGGTGGCGGTTCATCCTACGAGCAGTACTTC
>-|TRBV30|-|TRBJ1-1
CAWSKGGLTTEAFF
TGTGCCTGGAGTAAGGGAGGTTTAACCACTGAAGCTTTCTTT
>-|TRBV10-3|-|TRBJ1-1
CAITGKDSTEAFF
TGTGCCATCACAGGGAAAGACAGCACTGAAGCTTTCTTT
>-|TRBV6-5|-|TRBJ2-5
CASSSQGQETQYF
TGTGCCAGCAGTTCACAGGGCCAAGAGACCCAGTACTTC
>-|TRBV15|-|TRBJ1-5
CATSRNQGNSNQPQHF
TGTGCCACCAGCAGAAATCAGGGTAATAGCAATCAGCCCCAGCATTTT
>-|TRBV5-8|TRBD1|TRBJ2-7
CASSLGTTGGSSYEQYF
TGTGCCAGCAGCTTGGGGACCACAGGGGGCAGCTCCTACGAGCAGTACTTC
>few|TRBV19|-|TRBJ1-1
CASGINREGAFF
TGTGCCAGTGGGATTAACAGGGAGGGAGCTTTCTTT
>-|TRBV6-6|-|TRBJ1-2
CASSPGANYGYTF
TGTGCCAGCAGTCCCGGAGCTAACTATGGCTACACCTTC
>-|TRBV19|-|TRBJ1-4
CASNDAAGATNEKLFF
TGTGCCAGTAACGATGCAGCGGGCGCAACTAATGAAAAACTGTTTTTT
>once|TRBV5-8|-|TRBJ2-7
CASSLGQVSSYEQYF
TGTGCCAGCAGCTTGGGACAGGTTAGCTCCTACGAGCAGTACTTC
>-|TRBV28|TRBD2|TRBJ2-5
CASSSPSGAYQETQYF
TGTGCCAGCAGTTCCCCTAGCGGGGCGTATCAAGAGACCCAGTACTTC
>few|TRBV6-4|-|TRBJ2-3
CASRGLSTDTQYF
TGTGCCAGCAGGGGGCTGAGCACAGATACGCAGTATTTT
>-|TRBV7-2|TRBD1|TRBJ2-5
CASSPGTGQETQYF
TGTGCCAGCAGCCCGGGGACAGGCCAAGAGACCCAGTACTTC
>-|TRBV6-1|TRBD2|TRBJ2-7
CASSEPGGGSYEQYF
TGTGCCAGCAGTGAACCGGGAGGCGGTTCTTACGAGCAGTACTTC
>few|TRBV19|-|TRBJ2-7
CASSIGRGTDEQYF
TGTGCCAGTAGTATAGGTCGAGGAACGGACGAGCAGTACTTC
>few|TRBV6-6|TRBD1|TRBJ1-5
CASSSAQGASQPQHF
TGTGCCAGCAGCTCCGCACAGGGGGCATCTCAGCCCCAGCATTTT
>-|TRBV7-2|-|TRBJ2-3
CASSAGTGVTDTQYF
TGTGCCAGCAGCGCCGGGACGGGGGTGACAGATACGCAGTATTTT
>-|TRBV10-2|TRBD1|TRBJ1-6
CASSERDSLNSPLHF
TGCGCCAGCAGTGAGAGGGACAGCCTTAATTCACCCCTCCACTTT
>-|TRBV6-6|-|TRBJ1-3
CASSYGPGSSGNTIYF
TGTGCCAGCAGTTACGGCCCGGGGAGCTCTGGAAACACCATATATTTT
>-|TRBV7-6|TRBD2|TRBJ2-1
CASSFLGGSGHNEQFF
TGTGCCAGCAGCTTTCTGGGGGGGAGCGGGCACAATGAGCAGTTCTTC
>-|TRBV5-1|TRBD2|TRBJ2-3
CASHGTSGANTDTQYF
TGCGCCAGCCATGGGACTAGCGGGGCAAACACAGATACGCAGTATTTT
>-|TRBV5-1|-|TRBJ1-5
CASSPQALSEPQHF
TGCGCCAGCAGCCCACAGGCTCTTAGTGAGCCCCAGCATTTT
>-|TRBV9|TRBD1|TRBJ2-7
CASSGGQGTYEQYF
TGTGCCAGCAGCGGTGGACAGGGGACCTACGAGCAGTACTTC
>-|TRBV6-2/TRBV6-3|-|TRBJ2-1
CASSTHRTDNEQFF
TGTGCCAGCAGTACTCATCGGACAGACAATGAGCAGTTCTTC
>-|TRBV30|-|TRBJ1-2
CAWRNSLYGYTF
TGTGCCTGGAGAAACAGTCTCTATGGCTACACCTTC
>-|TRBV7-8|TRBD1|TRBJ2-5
CASSLAGQQETQYF
TGTGCCAGCAGCTTAGCGGGACAGCAAGAGACCCAGTACTTC
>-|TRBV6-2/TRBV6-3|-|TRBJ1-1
CASSPRNTEAFF
TGTGCCAGCAGTCCGCGGAACACTGAAGCTTTCTTT
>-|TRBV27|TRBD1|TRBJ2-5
CASSFRRTGKGLETQYF
TGTGCCAGCAGTTTTCGGCGGACAGGGAAAGGCTTAGAGACCCAGTACTTC
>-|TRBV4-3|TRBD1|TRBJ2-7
CASSYGQGDSYEQYF
TGCGCCAGCAGCTACGGACAGGGGGATTCCTACGAGCAGTACTTC
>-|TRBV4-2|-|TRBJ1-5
CASSPYSMSNQPQHF
TGTGCCAGCAGCCCCTACAGTATGAGCAATCAGCCCCAGCATTTT